This T cell receptor (beta chain) derives from a study of tumor and adjacent non-tumor tissue in lung cancer. Study background: Histology: about 13 adenocarcinoma, a couple of squamous cell carcinoma, 1 small cell lung cancer. The patients, 9 to 11 men and roughly 5 women, were roughly 30 to 80 with stage I to III disease. Study results and caveats: Significantly higher TCR diversity was found in tumor than normal lung.

This sample's RNA came from whole unsorted tissue. More than 3 cm separated this lung sample from the edge of the tumor. The V gene's germline CDR1 is WSHSY and CDR2 SAAADI. The CDR3 runs to 14 residues. A modified ARM-PCR protocol with three rounds of nested PCR amplified TCRbeta. From the multiplex PCR reads, TCRdb called clonotypes with MiXCR, one entry per CDR3 protein. The sample lists 60,000 to 70,000 distinct CDR3 sequences, around three quarters seen once, with under 45% in the top ten. About this clonotype itself: Its antigen is as yet unknown. A read error may account for a junction end that differs from germline.

The V and J genes are TRBV10-2 and TRBJ1-1; TRBD1 might be the D (5 bases). The sequence was obtained from a man aged 55 to 70 with non-small cell lung cancer. The sequencing sample was made of distant non-tumor lung tissue. The CDR3 sequence: CASVGWGMNTEAFF. The CDR3 DNA reads TGCGCCAGTGTCGGGTGGGGGATGAACACCGAAGCTTTCTTT.